Presented here are 21 T cell receptor beta chains from one specimen sequenced in a study of OX40 agonist ivuxolimab in advanced cancers. The assay was immunoSEQ multiplex PCR, and TCRdb's table has in-frame clones only and misses some. This repertoire shows fewer than 60,000 clones, about 85% found once; its top ten account for approximately 20%. The sample consisted of CD4+ or CD8+ T cells sorted from blood, taken in a trial of the OX40 agonist ivuxolimab. These receptors originate from an adult with an advanced solid tumor such as melanoma, head and neck, liver or kidney cancer.

J is TRBJ2-7 and V is TRBV28, with TRBD2 matching over 8 bases. This CDR3 is built from 17 residues. CDR1 is MDHEN and CDR2 is SYDVKM in the germline V gene. J gave up 3 bases and V 6 bases, and 16 bases lay outside the gene matches. The DNA of the CDR3 is TGTGCCAGCAGATGGGGGGTGGGTAGCGGGACAAGCTACGAGCAGTACTTC. This codes for CASRWGVGSGTSYEQYF.

The genes are TRBV5-4 and TRBJ2-2; D gene ambiguous. The CDR3 spans 12 residues. V lost 1 base to trimming and J lost 5 bases, with 3 bases between them. Germline assignment: CDR1 SGHNT and CDR2 YYREEE (reference sequence). The CDR3 DNA follows: TGTGCCAGCAGCTTGATTACCGGGGAGCTGTTTTTT. Amino acids: CASSLITGELFF.

This clone was recorded once. The genes are TRBV29-1 and TRBJ2-3; 9 nucleotides line up with TRBD2. J gave up 5 bases and V 6 bases, and 6 bases lay outside the gene matches. CDR1 and CDR2 (germline): SQVTM, ANQGSEA. This CDR3 has 13 residues. The CDR3 sequence is CSVVAGVGDTQYF. As DNA, the CDR3 is TGCAGCGTCGTAGCGGGAGTCGGAGATACGCAGTATTTT.

The genes are TRBV19 and TRBJ1-5, with D uncertain. This CDR3 spans 13 amino acids. Between the trimmed V and J ends, which lost 5 bases and 0 bases, there was a span of 5 bases. Germline CDR1 is LNHDA and CDR2 is SQIVND (reference sequence). The CDR3 spells CASSSLSNQPQHF. In DNA form, the CDR3 reads TGTGCCAGTAGTTCTCTTAGCAATCAGCCCCAGCATTTT.

The chain employs TRBV5-4 and TRBJ1-1; D unresolved. CDR3 size: 11 residues. Deletions cut 1 base from V and 6 bases from J, with 4 bases between. The germline V gene encodes CDR1 SGHNT and CDR2 YYREEE (reference sequence). The CDR3 coding sequence is TGTGCCAGCAGCTTGCTGTCTGAAGCTTTCTTT. Translating gives CASSLLSEAFF.

The chain has TRBV28 and TRBJ1-5, with D possibly TRBD1 on 6 matching bases. There are 13 residues in the CDR3. Germline CDR1 MDHEN, CDR2 SYDVKM. V lost 7 bases and J lost 3, with 10 bases in between. CDR3 DNA: TGTGCCAGCATCCGGACAGTCAATCAGCCCCAGCATTTT. Protein product: CASIRTVNQPQHF.

The rearrangement uses TRBV2 and TRBJ2-5, with TRBD2 matching 9 bases. With 2 bases clipped from V and 1 base from J, the junction kept 2 bases outside the gene matches. The germline V gene encodes CDR1 SNHLY and CDR2 FYNNEI. CDR3 length: 15 residues. The CDR3 loop reads CASSESSGGQETQYF. In DNA form, the CDR3 reads TGTGCCAGCAGTGAAAGTAGCGGGGGCCAAGAGACCCAGTACTTC.

The chain combines TRBV19 with TRBJ1-1, with a possible D match to TRBD1 (5 bases). Germline CDR1 is LNHDA and CDR2 is SQIVND (reference sequence). Trimming left V 6 bases short and J 0 bases short, with 8 bases between. There are 13 residues in the CDR3. The DNA of the CDR3 is TGTGCCAGTAGCCAGGGTTTGAACACTGAAGCTTTCTTT. Its protein product is CASSQGLNTEAFF. Full variable domain (outside the CDR3, taken from reference TRBV19 and TRBJ1-1): DGGITQSPKYLFRKEGQNVTLSCEQNLNHDAMYWYRQDPGQGLRLIYYSQIVNDFQKGDIAEGYSVSREKKESFPLTVTSAQKNPTAFYLCASSQGLNTEAFFGQGTRLTVV.

The J gene is TRBJ1-4, the V gene TRBV28; D is uncertain. The germline gives CDR1 MDHEN, CDR2 SYDVKM. The V end was cut by 3 bases, the J end by 4 bases, with 12 bases between. This CDR3 contains 15 residues. CDR3 coding DNA: TGTGCCAGCAGTTTTGGAGCGGTCGTTAATGAAAAACTGTTTTTT. It encodes CASSFGAVVNEKLFF.

The chain uses TRBV12-5 and TRBJ1-2; D is unclear. CDR1 LGHNT and CDR2 FRNRAP come from the germline V gene. V was shortened by 1 base and J by 5 bases, with 8 bases between the two germline ends. The CDR3 is 13 amino acids. For the CDR3, the DNA is TGTGCTAGTGGTTTGGGCCGTAGGTATGGCTACACCTTC. This gives the protein CASGLGRRYGYTF.

The table lists this clone with a count of one. This chain connects TRBV5-8 to TRBJ2-7, with TRBD1 matching over 11 bases. CDR1 is SGHTS, CDR2 YDEGEE, per germline. The CDR3 runs 14 residues. J was trimmed by 3 bases and V by 5 bases; bases with no gene match: 4. CDR3 nucleotide sequence: TGTGCCAGCAGTCCGGGACAGGGGGTCTACGAGCAGTACGTC. Translated: CASSPGQGVYEQYV.

This rearrangement joins TRBV10-1 to TRBJ2-1; 7 nucleotides match TRBD1. V was pared by 3 bases and J by 8 bases, with 13 bases of the junction left unmatched. Germline lookup yields CDR1 WNHNN and CDR2 SYGVQD (reference sequence). The length of the CDR3 is 16 residues. This CDR3 reads CASSDATGSGADEQFF. CDR3 nucleotide sequence: TGCGCCAGCAGTGACGCGACAGGGTCCGGGGCGGATGAGCAGTTCTTC.

The rearrangement uses TRBV9 and TRBJ2-2, with 8 bases that match TRBD1. Trimming took 5 bases from V and 6 from J; bases not matched to a gene: 3. Germline-derived CDR1 and CDR2 are SGDLS and YYNGEE. CDR3 length equals 13 residues. CDR3 in DNA: TGTGCCAGCAGTACAGGGGGTGCCGGGGAGCTGTTTTTT. It translates to CASSTGGAGELFF.

This clone occurred once. This chain uses TRBV6-5 with TRBJ2-2, with TRBD2 identical over 8 bases. The CDR3 has 15 amino acids. The V gene's germline CDR1 is MNHEY and CDR2 SVGAGI. The V segment lost 6 bases and the J segment 6 bases; nucleotides outside the gene matches: 9. This CDR3 is CASSPGGHPPGELFF. The CDR3 nucleotides read TGTGCCAGCAGCCCGGGGGGGCACCCTCCCGGGGAGCTGTTTTTT.

V is TRBV5-6 and J is TRBJ2-7, with TRBD2 as a possible D gene (6 bases). The CDR3 runs 14 residues. The V end was cut by 2 bases, the J end by 2 bases, with 11 bases between. The germline CDR1 and CDR2 sequences are SGHDT and YYEEEE. The CDR3 region is CASSFRPGAYEQYF. In DNA, the CDR3 is TGTGCCAGCAGCTTTCGACCGGGAGCCTACGAGCAGTACTTC.

The chain recombines TRBV27 with TRBJ2-5; 9 nucleotides agree with TRBD1. The length of the CDR3 is 16 residues. Germline CDR1 and CDR2: MNHEY and SMNVEV (reference sequence). V shed 5 bases and J 1 base; nucleotides not matched to a gene: 8. CDR3 region: CASSHRQGDFQETQYF. CDR3 coding DNA: TGTGCCAGCAGTCACCGACAGGGGGACTTCCAAGAGACCCAGTACTTC.

Only one count was recorded for this clone. The identical CDR3 is also encoded by other nucleotide sequences in the sample. The chain combines TRBV7-4 with TRBJ2-7; D may correspond to TRBD1 or TRBD2 (5 bases each). The CDR3 contains 17 residues. Germline-derived CDR1 and CDR2 are SGHVT and SQSDAQ. Between the trimmed V and J ends, which lost 5 bases and 2 bases, there was a span of 22 bases. For the CDR3, the DNA is TGTGCCAGCAGCCTCCCGGGGCCGCACGATGAGACCTACGAGCAGTACGTC. It encodes CASSLPGPHDETYEQYV.

In its sample, this clone was seen once. The rearrangement uses TRBV7-2 and TRBJ2-5, with TRBD2 as a possible D gene (5 bases). V shed 3 bases and J shed 3 bases, with 14 bases lying between them. Germline CDR1 is SGHTA and CDR2 is FQGNSA. The CDR3 is 15 residues long. The CDR3 sequence: CASSLEVLEEETQYF. DNA of the CDR3: TGTGCCAGCAGCTTGGAGGTTTTAGAGGAAGAGACCCAGTACTTC.

In this sample, this clone turned up a few times. The chain links TRBV19 to TRBJ2-7; 11 bases fit TRBD1. The V gene end was trimmed by 5 bases and the J gene end by 3 bases; junction bases not matched to a gene: 3. The germline V gene encodes CDR1 LNHDA and CDR2 SQIVND (reference sequence). The CDR3 is made up of 14 amino acids. The DNA of the CDR3 is TGTGCCAGTAGTCAGGGACAGGGGGACTACGAGCAGTACGTC. It translates to CASSQGQGDYEQYV.

As to this clone: This specimen includes other DNA sequences encoding the same CDR3. The genes are TRBV29-1 and TRBJ2-7, with a tentative D call TRBD1 (5 bases). The CDR3 totals 13 residues. Deletions cut 4 bases from V and 0 bases from J, with 10 bases between. Germline CDR1 reads SQVTM; CDR2 reads ANQGSEA. CDR3 in amino acids: CSVVGVSSYEQYF. CDR3 nucleotide sequence: TGCAGCGTTGTAGGGGTAAGCTCCTACGAGCAGTACTTC.

The gene calls are TRBV11-3 and TRBJ1-1, with 8 bases lining up with TRBD1. The germline CDR1 and CDR2 sequences are SGHNT and YENEEA. The CDR3 sequence is 14 residues long. The J segment lost 2 bases and the V segment lost 4 bases, leaving 3 bases of the junction unmatched. The CDR3 DNA is TGTGCCAGCAGCTCCGGGACAGGTAACACTGAAGCTTTCTTT. Its translation: CASSSGTGNTEAFF.